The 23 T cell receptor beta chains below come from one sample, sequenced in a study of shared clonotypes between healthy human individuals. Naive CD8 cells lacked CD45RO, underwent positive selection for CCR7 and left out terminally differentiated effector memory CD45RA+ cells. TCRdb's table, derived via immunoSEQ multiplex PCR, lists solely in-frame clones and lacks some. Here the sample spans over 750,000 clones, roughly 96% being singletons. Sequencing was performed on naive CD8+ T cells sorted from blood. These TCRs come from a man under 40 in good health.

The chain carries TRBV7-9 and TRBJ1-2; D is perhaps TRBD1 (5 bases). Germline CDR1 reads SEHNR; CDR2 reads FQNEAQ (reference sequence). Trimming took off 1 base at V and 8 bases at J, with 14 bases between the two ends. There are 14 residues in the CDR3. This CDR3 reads CASSLGGPRRGYTF. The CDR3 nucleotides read TGTGCCAGCAGCTTAGGGGGACCCCGGCGCGGCTACACCTTC.

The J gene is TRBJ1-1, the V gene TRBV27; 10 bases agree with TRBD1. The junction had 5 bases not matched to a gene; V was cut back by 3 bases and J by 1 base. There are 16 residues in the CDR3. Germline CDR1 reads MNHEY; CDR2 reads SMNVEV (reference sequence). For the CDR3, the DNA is TGTGCCAGCAGTTTGGGGACAGGGGTTACGAACACTGAAGCTTTCTTT. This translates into CASSLGTGVTNTEAFF.

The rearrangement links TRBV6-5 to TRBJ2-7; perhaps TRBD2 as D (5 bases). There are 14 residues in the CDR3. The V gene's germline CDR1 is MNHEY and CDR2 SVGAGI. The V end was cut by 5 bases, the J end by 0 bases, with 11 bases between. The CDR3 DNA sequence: TGTGCCAGCAGTCCCCGGGGTTTCTCCTACGAGCAGTACTTC. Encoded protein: CASSPRGFSYEQYF.

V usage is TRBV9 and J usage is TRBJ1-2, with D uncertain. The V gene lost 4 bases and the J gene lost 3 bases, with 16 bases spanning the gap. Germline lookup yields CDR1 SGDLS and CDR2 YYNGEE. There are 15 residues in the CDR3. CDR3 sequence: CASSPGRVGYYGYTF. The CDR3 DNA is TGTGCCAGCAGCCCGGGAAGGGTTGGCTACTATGGCTACACCTTC.

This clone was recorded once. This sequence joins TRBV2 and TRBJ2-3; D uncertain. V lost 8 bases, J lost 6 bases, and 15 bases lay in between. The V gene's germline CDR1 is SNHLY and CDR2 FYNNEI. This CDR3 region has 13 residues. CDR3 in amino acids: CASGGGRSDTQYF. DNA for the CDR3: TGTGCCAGCGGTGGCGGTAGGTCGGATACGCAGTATTTT.

The DNA of the CDR3 is TGTGCCAGCAGCTTAGCGGCCGCGGGAGGGCTTTACAATGAGCAGTTCTTC. Encoded protein: CASSLAAAGGLYNEQFF. V gene TRBV7-9 combines with J gene TRBJ2-1, with 9 bases lining up with TRBD2. The CDR3 consists of 17 residues. Germline-derived CDR1 and CDR2 are SEHNR and FQNEAQ (reference sequence). J was trimmed by 4 bases and V by 0 bases; bases with no gene match: 7.

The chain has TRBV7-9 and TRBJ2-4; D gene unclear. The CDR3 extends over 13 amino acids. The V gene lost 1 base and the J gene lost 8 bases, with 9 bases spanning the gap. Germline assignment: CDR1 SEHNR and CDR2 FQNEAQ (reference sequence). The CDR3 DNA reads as TGTGCCAGCAGCTTAGGAACCCGGGACATTCAGTACTTC. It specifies CASSLGTRDIQYF. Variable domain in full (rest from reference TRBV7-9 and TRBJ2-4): DTGVSQNPRHKITKRGQNVTFRCDPISEHNRLYWYRQTLGQGPEFLTYFQNEAQLEKSRLLSDRFSAERPKGSFSTLEIQRTEQGDSAMYLCASSLGTRDIQYFGAGTRLSVL.

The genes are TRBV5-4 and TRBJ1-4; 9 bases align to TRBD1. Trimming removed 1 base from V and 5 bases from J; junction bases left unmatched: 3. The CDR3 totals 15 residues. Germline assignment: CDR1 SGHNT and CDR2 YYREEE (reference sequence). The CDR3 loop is CASSLRDRVNEKLFF. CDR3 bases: TGTGCCAGCAGCTTGAGGGACAGGGTGAATGAAAAACTGTTTTTT.

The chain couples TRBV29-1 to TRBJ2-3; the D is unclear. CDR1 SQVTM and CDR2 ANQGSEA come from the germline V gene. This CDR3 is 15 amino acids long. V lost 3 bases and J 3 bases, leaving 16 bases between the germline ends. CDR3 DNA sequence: TGCAGCGTTGATGGGTCGGCAGAATTAACAGATACGCAGTATTTT. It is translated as CSVDGSAELTDTQYF.

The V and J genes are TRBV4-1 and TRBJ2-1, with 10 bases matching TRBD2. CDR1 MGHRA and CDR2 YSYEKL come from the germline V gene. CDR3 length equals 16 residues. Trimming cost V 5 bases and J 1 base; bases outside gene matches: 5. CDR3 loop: CASSGGLAVSYNEQFF. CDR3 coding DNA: TGCGCCAGCAGCGGCGGACTAGCGGTATCCTACAATGAGCAGTTCTTC.

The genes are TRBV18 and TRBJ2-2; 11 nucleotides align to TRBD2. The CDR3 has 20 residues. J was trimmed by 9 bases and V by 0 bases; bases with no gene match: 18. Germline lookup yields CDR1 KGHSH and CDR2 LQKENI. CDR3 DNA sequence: TGTGCCAGCTCACCACCGGGGAGGACTAGCGGGCCCGCGGGACCCAGGGAGCTGTTTTTT. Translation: CASSPPGRTSGPAGPRELFF.

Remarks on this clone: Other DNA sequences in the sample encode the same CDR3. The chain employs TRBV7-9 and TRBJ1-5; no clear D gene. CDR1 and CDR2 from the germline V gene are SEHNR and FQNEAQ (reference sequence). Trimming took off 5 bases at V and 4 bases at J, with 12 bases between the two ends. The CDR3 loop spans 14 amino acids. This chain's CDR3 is CASSPTGPNQPQHF. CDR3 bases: TGTGCCAGCAGCCCGACGGGCCCGAATCAGCCCCAGCATTTT.

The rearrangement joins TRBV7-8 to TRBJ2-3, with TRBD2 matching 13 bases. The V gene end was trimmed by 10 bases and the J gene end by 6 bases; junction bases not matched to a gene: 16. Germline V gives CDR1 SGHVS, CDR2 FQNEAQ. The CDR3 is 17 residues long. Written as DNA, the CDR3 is TGTGCCACCCACCTTAGACTAGCGGGAGGCCGGGGCGATACGCAGTATTTT. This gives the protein CATHLRLAGGRGDTQYF.

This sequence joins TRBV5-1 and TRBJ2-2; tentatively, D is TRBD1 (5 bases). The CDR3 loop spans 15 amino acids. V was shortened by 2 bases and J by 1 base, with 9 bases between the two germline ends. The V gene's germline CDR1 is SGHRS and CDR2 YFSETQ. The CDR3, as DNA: TGCGCCAGCAGCTTAGGGGTTAGGAACACCGGGGAGCTGTTTTTT. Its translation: CASSLGVRNTGELFF.

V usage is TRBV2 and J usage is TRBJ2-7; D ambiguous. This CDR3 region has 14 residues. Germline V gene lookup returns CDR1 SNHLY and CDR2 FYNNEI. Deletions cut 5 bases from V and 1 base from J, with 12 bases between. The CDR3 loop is CASSPSRQSYEQYF. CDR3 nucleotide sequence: TGTGCCAGCAGTCCTTCTCGGCAGTCCTACGAGCAGTACTTC.

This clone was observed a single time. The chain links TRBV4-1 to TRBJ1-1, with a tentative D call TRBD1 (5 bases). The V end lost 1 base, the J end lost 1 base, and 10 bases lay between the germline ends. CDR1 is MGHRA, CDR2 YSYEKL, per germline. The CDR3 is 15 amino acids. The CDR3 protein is CASSQGGAGNTEAFF. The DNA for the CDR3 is TGCGCCAGCAGCCAAGGCGGGGCAGGGAACACTGAAGCTTTCTTT.

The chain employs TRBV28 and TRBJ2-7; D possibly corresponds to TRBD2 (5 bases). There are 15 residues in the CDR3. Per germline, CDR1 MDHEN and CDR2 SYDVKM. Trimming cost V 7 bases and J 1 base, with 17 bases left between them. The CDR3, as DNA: TGTGCCAGCACCCCAATCGACTATCTTTCCTACGAGCAGTACTTC. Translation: CASTPIDYLSYEQYF. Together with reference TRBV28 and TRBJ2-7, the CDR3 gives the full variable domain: DVKVTQSSRYLVKRTGEKVFLECVQDMDHENMFWYRQDPGLGLRLIYFSYDVKMKEKGDIPEGYSVSREKKERFSLILESASTNQTSMYLCASTPIDYLSYEQYFGPGTRLTVT.

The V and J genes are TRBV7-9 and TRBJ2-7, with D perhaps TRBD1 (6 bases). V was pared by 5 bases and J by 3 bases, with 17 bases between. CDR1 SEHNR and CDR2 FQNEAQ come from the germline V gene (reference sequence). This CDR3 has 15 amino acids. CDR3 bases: TGTGCCAGCAGCGTCAACAGGGTTGAGGTCTACGAGCAGTACTTC. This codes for CASSVNRVEVYEQYF. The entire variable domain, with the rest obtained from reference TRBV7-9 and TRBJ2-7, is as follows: DTGVSQNPRHKITKRGQNVTFRCDPISEHNRLYWYRQTLGQGPEFLTYFQNEAQLEKSRLLSDRFSAERPKGSFSTLEIQRTEQGDSAMYLCASSVNRVEVYEQYFGPGTRLTVT.

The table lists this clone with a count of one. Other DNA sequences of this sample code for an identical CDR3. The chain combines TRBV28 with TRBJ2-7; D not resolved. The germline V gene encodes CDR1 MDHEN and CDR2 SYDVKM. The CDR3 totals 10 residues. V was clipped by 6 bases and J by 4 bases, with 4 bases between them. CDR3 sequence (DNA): TGTGCCAGCAGAGATTACGAGCAGTACTTC. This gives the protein CASRDYEQYF.

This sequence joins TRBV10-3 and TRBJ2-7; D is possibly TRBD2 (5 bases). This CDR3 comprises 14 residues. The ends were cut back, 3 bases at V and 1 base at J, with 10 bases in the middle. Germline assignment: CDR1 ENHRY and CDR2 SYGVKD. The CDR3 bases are TGTGCCATCAGTGATCCCGGGGATTCCTACGAGCAGTACTTC. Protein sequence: CAISDPGDSYEQYF.

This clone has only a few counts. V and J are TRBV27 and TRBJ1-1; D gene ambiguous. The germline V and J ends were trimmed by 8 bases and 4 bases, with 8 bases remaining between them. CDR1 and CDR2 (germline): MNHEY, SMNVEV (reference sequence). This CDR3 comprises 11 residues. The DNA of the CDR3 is TGTGCCAGCTCAACGGGCACTGAAGCTTTCTTT. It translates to CASSTGTEAFF.

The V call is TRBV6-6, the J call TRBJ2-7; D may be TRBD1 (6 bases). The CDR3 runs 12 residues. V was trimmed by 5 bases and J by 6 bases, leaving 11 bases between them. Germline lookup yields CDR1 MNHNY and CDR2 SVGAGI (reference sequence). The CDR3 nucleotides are TGTGCCAGCAGTGTTACAGGGCCCGAGCAGTACTTC. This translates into CASSVTGPEQYF.

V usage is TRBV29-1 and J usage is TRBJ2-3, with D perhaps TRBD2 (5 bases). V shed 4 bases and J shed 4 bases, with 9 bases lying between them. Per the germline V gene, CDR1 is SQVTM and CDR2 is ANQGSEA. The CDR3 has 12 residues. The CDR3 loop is CSVGEGADTQYF. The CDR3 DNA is TGCAGCGTTGGAGAGGGCGCAGATACGCAGTATTTT.